This T cell receptor beta chain comes out of a study of cytomegalovirus exposure and HLA in healthy donors. With 60 Vbeta and 13 Jbeta primers, the PCR was carried out. TCRdb keeps only in-frame clones here, not all; method: immunoSEQ multiplex PCR. Of roughly 120,000 clones listed, 65% to 90% are singletons. Trimming took 10 bases from V and 0 from J; bases not matched to a gene: 12. The CDR3 sequence is 16 residues long. Germline CDR1 and CDR2: LNHDA and SQIVND (reference sequence). Sequencing used PBMCs. The chain has TRBV19 and TRBJ1-1; 9 positions match TRBD1. The sequence derives from a male donor in good health and CMV-seropositive. CDR3: CATGTGRGALNTEAFF. Written as DNA, the CDR3 is TGTGCCACTGGGACAGGGCGGGGTGCATTGAACACTGAAGCTTTCTTT.